The 25 T cell receptor beta chains below were found in one sample sequenced in a study of blood T cell repertoires in COVID-19. TCRdb keeps only in-frame clones here, not all; method: immunoSEQ multiplex PCR. The sample holds around 300,000 clones; 80% to 90% are singletons and the top ten take 1%. Sequenced material: peripheral blood. The receptors here all came from a middle-aged man with active or convalescent COVID-19.

This rearrangement joins TRBV19 to TRBJ2-7, with D possibly matching TRBD1 (6 bases). The CDR3 extends over 16 amino acids. Trimming cost V 2 bases and J 0 bases, with 14 bases left between them. CDR1 and CDR2 (germline): LNHDA, SQIVND (reference sequence). The chain's CDR3 is CASSIRPDSNSYEQYF. The CDR3 DNA reads as TGTGCCAGTAGTATACGCCCGGACAGTAACTCCTACGAGCAGTACTTC.

The chain carries TRBV9 and TRBJ2-2, with 9 bases fitting TRBD1. Trimming at V came to 3 bases and at J to 4 bases, leaving 7 bases not matched to a gene. CDR3 length: 16 amino acids. The germline gives CDR1 SGDLS, CDR2 YYNGEE. The CDR3 region is CASSAGDRVPTGELFF. CDR3 nucleotide sequence: TGTGCCAGCAGCGCAGGGGACAGGGTCCCCACCGGGGAGCTGTTTTTT.

This sequence joins TRBV5-1 and TRBJ2-2; TRBD2 matches 16 bases. With V trimmed by 4 bases and J by 5 bases, 8 bases remained unmatched. This CDR3 comprises 18 residues. The V gene's germline CDR1 is SGHRS and CDR2 YFSETQ. This chain's CDR3 is CASSGTSGRAGKTGELFF. CDR3 bases: TGCGCCAGCAGCGGGACTAGCGGGAGGGCAGGAAAGACCGGGGAGCTGTTTTTT.

The chain recombines TRBV9 with TRBJ1-1; weak D call: TRBD1 (6 bases). The V end lost 0 bases, the J end lost 0 bases, and 15 bases lay between the germline ends. The CDR3 runs to 17 residues. Germline V CDR1 and CDR2: SGDLS, YYNGEE. The CDR3 here is CASSVAQGLIVNTEAFF. DNA for the CDR3: TGTGCCAGCAGCGTAGCTCAGGGGCTAATAGTGAACACTGAAGCTTTCTTT. The full variable domain, its missing parts supplied by reference TRBV9 and TRBJ1-1, is DSGVTQTPKHLITATGQRVTLRCSPRSGDLSVYWYQQSLDQGLQFLIQYYNGEERAKGNILERFSAQQFPDLHSELNLSSLELGDSALYFCASSVAQGLIVNTEAFFGQGTRLTVV.

The J gene is TRBJ2-1, the V gene TRBV29-1; the match to TRBD2 covers 8 bases. This CDR3 is built from 13 residues. Germline V gene data show CDR1 as SQVTM and CDR2 as ANQGSEA. Trimming cost V 4 bases and J 3 bases; bases outside gene matches: 2. CDR3 sequence reads: CSVGTSFYNEQFF. Here the CDR3 DNA reads TGCAGCGTTGGGACTAGCTTCTACAATGAGCAGTTCTTC.

The J gene is TRBJ1-1, the V gene TRBV3-1 (or the pseudogene TRBV3-2), with TRBD1 identical over 7 bases. V gave up 0 bases and J gave up 3 bases; unmatched junction bases: 4. Germline V gene sequence: CDR1 LGHDT, CDR2 YNNKEL (reference sequence). The CDR3 has 15 amino acids. CDR3 bases: TGTGCCAGCAGCCAAGAACAGGGGATGGACACTGAAGCTTTCTTT. Protein sequence: CASSQEQGMDTEAFF.

The gene calls are TRBV11-2 and TRBJ2-7, with 7 bases identical to TRBD2. This CDR3 is built from 15 residues. The germline V gene has CDR1 SGHAT and CDR2 FQNNGV. V gave up 0 bases and J gave up 2 bases; unmatched junction bases: 4. The CDR3 reads CASSLEVRGAYEQYF. DNA of the CDR3: TGTGCCAGCAGCTTAGAGGTCCGGGGGGCCTACGAGCAGTACTTC. Together with reference TRBV11-2 and TRBJ2-7, the CDR3 gives the full variable domain: EAGVAQSPRYKIIEKRQSVAFWCNPISGHATLYWYQQILGQGPKLLIQFQNNGVVDDSQLPKDRFSAERLKGVDSTLKIQPAKLEDSAVYLCASSLEVRGAYEQYFGPGTRLTVT.

J is TRBJ2-3 and V is TRBV3-1 (or the pseudogene TRBV3-2); tentatively, D is TRBD2 (6 bases). The V end lost 4 bases, the J end lost 7 bases, and 24 bases lay between the germline ends. The CDR3 length is 17 residues. Per the germline V gene, CDR1 is LGHDT and CDR2 is YNNKEL (reference sequence). This CDR3 reads CASSPDPDPGLTYTQYF. The DNA for the CDR3 is TGTGCCAGCAGCCCCGACCCAGATCCGGGACTGACCTATACGCAGTATTTT.

This clone was counted a single time. This chain joins TRBV28 and TRBJ1-2; 11 nucleotides match TRBD1. The CDR3 covers 16 residues. With 5 bases clipped from V and 4 bases from J, the junction kept 9 bases outside the gene matches. CDR1 MDHEN and CDR2 SYDVKM come from the germline V gene. CDR3 in DNA: TGTGCCAGCAGTCCGTCTCTGGGGACAGGGGGCTATGGCTACACCTTC. Residues: CASSPSLGTGGYGYTF.

This chain uses TRBV4-3 with TRBJ2-7; 10 bases agree with TRBD1. This CDR3 contains 20 residues. Germline assignment: CDR1 LGHNA and CDR2 YSLEER. Germline trimming cut 1 base from V and 3 bases from J; bases unmatched to any gene: 18. The chain's CDR3 is CASSQGRALWTGQGSYEQYF. The CDR3 DNA reads as TGCGCCAGCAGCCAAGGTCGGGCCTTGTGGACGGGACAGGGGAGCTACGAGCAGTACTTC.

The V and J genes are TRBV29-1 and TRBJ2-5, with D maybe TRBD1 (5 bases). Trimming shortened V by 6 bases and J by 5 bases, and 16 bases separated the two germline ends. Germline V gives CDR1 SQVTM, CDR2 ANQGSEA. The CDR3 has 13 amino acids. CDR3 protein: CSVTREGLETQYF. CDR3 bases: TGCAGCGTGACCAGGGAAGGCTTGGAGACCCAGTACTTC.

Regarding this clone: Other DNA sequences in the same sample also yield this CDR3. The rearrangement links TRBV9 to TRBJ2-2; D gene unclear. Germline values: CDR1 SGDLS, CDR2 YYNGEE. Trimming left V 0 bases short and J 5 bases short, with 5 bases between. CDR3 length equals 13 residues. The CDR3 is CASSVARTGELFF. CDR3 nucleotides: TGTGCCAGCAGCGTAGCCCGGACCGGGGAGCTGTTTTTT. Full variable domain (outside the CDR3, taken from reference TRBV9 and TRBJ2-2): DSGVTQTPKHLITATGQRVTLRCSPRSGDLSVYWYQQSLDQGLQFLIQYYNGEERAKGNILERFSAQQFPDLHSELNLSSLELGDSALYFCASSVARTGELFFGEGSRLTVL.

V usage is TRBV7-3 and J usage is TRBJ2-5; D call uncertain. This CDR3 contains 15 residues. Trimming removed 1 base from V and 1 base from J, with 10 bases in between. Germline loops: CDR1 SGHTA, CDR2 FQGTGA. The CDR3 spells CASSLRPGSQETQYF. The DNA of the CDR3 is TGTGCCAGCAGCTTAAGGCCGGGTAGCCAAGAGACCCAGTACTTC. Supplemented by reference TRBV7-3 and TRBJ2-5, the full variable domain reads GAGVSQTPSNKVTEKGKYVELRCDPISGHTALYWYRQSLGQGPEFLIYFQGTGAADDSGLPNDRFFAVRPEGSVSTLKIQRTERGDSAVYLCASSLRPGSQETQYFGPGTRLLVL.

The chain is built from TRBV27 and TRBJ1-6, with 7 bases fitting TRBD1. CDR3 length equals 16 residues. Losses at the gene ends were 2 bases for V and 3 bases for J; bases not matched to a gene: 4. CDR1 and CDR2 from the germline V gene are MNHEY and SMNVEV (reference sequence). The CDR3 here is CASSLTRQGYNSPLHF. The CDR3 coding sequence is TGTGCCAGCAGTTTAACCCGACAGGGCTATAATTCACCCCTCCACTTT.

CDR3 in DNA: TGTGCCAGCAGAGGCCTAGCATACAATGAGCAGTTCTTC. Translation: CASRGLAYNEQFF. The rearrangement joins TRBV2 to TRBJ2-1, with D possibly being TRBD2 (5 bases). V lost 6 bases and J 4 bases, leaving 10 bases between the germline ends. The germline gives CDR1 SNHLY, CDR2 FYNNEI. The CDR3 is 13 residues long.

The chain combines TRBV30 with TRBJ2-1; a possible D gene is TRBD1 (6 bases). This CDR3 spans 14 amino acids. Deletions cut 7 bases from V and 6 bases from J, with 19 bases between. CDR1 is GTSNPN, CDR2 SVGIG, per germline (reference sequence). In DNA, the CDR3 is TGTGCCTCCGGGGACACTATTCTGGGCAATGAGCAGTTCTTC. Its translation: CASGDTILGNEQFF. Together with reference TRBV30 and TRBJ2-1, the CDR3 gives the full variable domain: SQTIHQWPATLVQPVGSPLSLECTVEGTSNPNLYWYRQAAGRGLQLLFYSVGIGQISSEVPQNLSASRPQDRQFILSSKKLLLSDSGFYLCASGDTILGNEQFFGPGTRLTVL.

The chain couples TRBV7-2 to TRBJ1-6; D not resolved. Germline values: CDR1 SGHTA, CDR2 FQGNSA. CDR3 length: 14 residues. V was clipped by 1 base and J by 6 bases, with 7 bases between them. Here the CDR3 DNA reads TGTGCCAGCAGCTTAGGGCCCCTTAATTCACCCCTCCACTTT. Residues: CASSLGPLNSPLHF.

The V gene is TRBV24-1, the J gene TRBJ2-2; TRBD1 matches at 8 bases. V dropped 3 bases and J dropped 1; count of bases not matched to a gene: 0. There are 15 residues in the CDR3. Germline values: CDR1 KGHDR, CDR2 SFDVKD. The CDR3 loop reads CATSDGQGNTGELFF. The CDR3 DNA is TGTGCCACCAGTGATGGACAGGGGAACACCGGGGAGCTGTTTTTT.

The chain is built from TRBV7-2 and TRBJ2-5; 10 nucleotides match TRBD1. The germline V gene encodes CDR1 SGHTA and CDR2 FQGNSA. Unmatched junction bases numbered 9, after V lost 7 bases and J lost 4 bases. This CDR3 region has 15 residues. The CDR3 region is CASTASGTGVETQYF. The CDR3 bases are TGTGCCAGCACCGCTTCCGGGACAGGGGTAGAGACCCAGTACTTC.

The genes are TRBV28 and TRBJ2-7, with 12 bases that match TRBD1. Germline loops: CDR1 MDHEN, CDR2 SYDVKM. The CDR3 totals 14 residues. The V segment lost 5 bases and the J segment 7 bases; nucleotides outside the gene matches: 6. The CDR3 bases are TGTGCCAGCAGTCCGGGACAGGGGGCGTGGGAGCAGTACTTC. As protein: CASSPGQGAWEQYF.

The chain recombines TRBV2 with TRBJ1-1, with D possibly being TRBD1 (5 bases). Trimming pared 4 bases from V and 3 bases from J, leaving 15 bases between. This CDR3 contains 15 residues. Germline V lookup: CDR1 SNHLY, CDR2 FYNNEI. CDR3 in amino acids: CASSGAGGVDTEAFF. CDR3 nucleotides: TGTGCCAGCAGTGGAGCGGGGGGAGTTGACACTGAAGCTTTCTTT.

The chain uses TRBV6-5 and TRBJ1-3, with 8 bases identical to TRBD1. The V gene end was trimmed by 6 bases and the J gene end by 5 bases; junction bases not matched to a gene: 6. The CDR3 has 14 amino acids. Germline V gives CDR1 MNHEY, CDR2 SVGAGI. CDR3 DNA: TGTGCCAGCAGGCCGGGACAGGTCCGAAACACCATATATTTT. Amino acids: CASRPGQVRNTIYF.

The V and J genes are TRBV18 and TRBJ2-2; TRBD1 aligns across 8 bases. From germline, CDR1 is KGHSH and CDR2 LQKENI. This CDR3 spans 14 amino acids. After removal of 3 bases from V and 5 bases from J, the junction contained 2 bases not matched to a gene. The CDR3 sequence: CASSPRTGTGELFF. DNA of the CDR3: TGTGCCAGCTCACCCCGGACAGGGACCGGGGAGCTGTTTTTT.

This rearrangement joins TRBV6-5 to TRBJ2-5, with 8 bases identical to TRBD1. The CDR3 spans 13 residues. V lost 4 bases to trimming and J lost 4 bases; unmatched junction nucleotides: 2. The germline V gene encodes CDR1 MNHEY and CDR2 SVGAGI. The CDR3 DNA follows: TGTGCCAGCAGTTCCAGGGGGCGAGAGACCCAGTACTTC. Its translation is CASSSRGRETQYF.

J is TRBJ1-1 and V is TRBV5-1; D not certain. Trimming left V 8 bases short and J 4 bases short, with 18 bases between. The CDR3 covers 14 residues. CDR1 is SGHRS and CDR2 is YFSETQ in the germline V gene. CDR3 region: CASRPGNPTTEAFF. Written as DNA, the CDR3 is TGCGCCAGTCGACCGGGAAACCCTACCACTGAAGCTTTCTTT.